Sequencing of this TCR beta chain was carried out in a study of blood T cell repertoires in COVID-19 (dated by TCRdb to 2018 to 2020). At the level of the whole study: Samples from collaborators originated in the United States, Italy and Spain and spanned both the acute and convalescent phases of COVID-19. The prospective study material was composed of cDNA or gDNA derived from T cells, B-cell-depleted T cells, or PBMCs. Nearly every sample came with metadata listing a de-identified subject ID, COVID-19 status, age in years and sex. Where available, HLA class I and class II types were obtained from metadata supplied by the sample provider rather than from assay-based typing. The dataset comprised deeply sampled blood TCRbeta repertoires from subjects exposed to, actively infected with, or recovered from COVID-19. The repertoires were made available in a free public database intended to serve as a resource for research on the immune response to SARS-CoV-2. Samples came from the ongoing ImmuneRACE study (first 160 participants) plus 1,254 subjects from 6 global collaborators.

TCRbeta CDR3 regions were amplified from genomic DNA by means of the immunoSEQ Assay, a bias-controlled multiplex PCR. As for the authors' bioinformatics: The number of nucleated cells in each sample was estimated from the amplification of reference gene primers within the assay. Sequence reads were collapsed and filtered to measure the absolute abundance of every unique TCRbeta CDR3 rearrangement. For each sample, productive Simpson clonality was calculated by taking the square root of Simpson's diversity index across productive rearrangements. TCRdb retrieved this table from immuneACCESS and kept in-frame rearrangements only. Not all clones are present; in checked studies, unresolved V genes account for under half, and no reason is known for the remainder. Clone size and the V and J calls come from that table; the DNA yielded D and trimming. This sample has 85,000 to 100,000 clones in its table, and 84% of those were observed once. The top ten clonotypes cover 17% of the sample.

Reading the germline V gene (reference sequence) gives CDR1 WNHNN and CDR2 SYGVQD. From the cysteine up to the phenylalanine, the CDR3 has a length of 12 residues. The kept DNA is CDR3 alone, 36 bases in frame from the first base. V lost 5 bases and J lost 10 bases, and the count of bases not matched to a germline gene is 5. Overall study outcomes, separate from this receptor: The quantity of clinical and demographic metadata differed by source and by participant and was supplied without curation.

A note on this clone: The antigen this receptor binds is unknown. No per-base quality is available; no much larger clone lies one base away.

The collaborating institutions used their own protocols to collect whole blood in K2EDTA tubes. For TCRbeta analysis, collaborator samples were shipped as frozen whole blood, as isolated PBMCs, or as DNA extracted from either sample type. The chain is assembled from TRBV10-1 and TRBJ1-1; 9 middle bases align to TRBD1. This clonotype was obtained from a woman aged 55 to 70 with acute or convalescent COVID-19. The source material was peripheral blood. The CDR3 protein: CASSRDRDAAFF. The nucleotide sequence reads TGCGCCAGCAGTCGGGACAGGGATGCAGCTTTCTTT.